The entry that follows covers one T cell receptor beta chain sequence. Its antigen is not identified. This sample stems from a study of response to subunit inactivated influenza vaccine. Study-level results: The authors suggested that every seasonal influenza vaccination recruits few new T cells.

MiXCR, applied by TCRdb to the RT-PCR reads, yields one record per CDR3 protein. The table records 450,000 to 600,000 distinct CDR3 sequences, about 15% of them present only once. Germline CDR1 SQVTM, CDR2 ANQGSEA. The CDR3 spans 13 residues. Trimming cost V 7 bases and J 1 base, with 14 bases left between them. The receptor was derived from a man between 45 and 75 years old who received an inactivated influenza vaccine. This specimen was CD4+ T cells sorted from PBMCs, taken approximately 25 months after vaccination. The J gene is TRBJ2-7, the V gene TRBV29-1; perhaps TRBD1 as D (5 bases). CDR3 sequence reads: CSGSQGRSYEQYF. Written as DNA, the CDR3 is TGCAGCGGGTCCCAGGGCAGATCCTACGAGCAGTACTTC.